The 5 T cell receptor beta chains below were found in one sample sequenced in a study of PD-L1 blockade in urothelial cancer. Time point defined: pretreatment peripheral blood. Assay: immunoSEQ multiplex PCR; the TCRdb copy retains only in-frame clones and omits some. The table lists about 63,000 clones, about four fifths of them singletons, with 3% to 4% in the top ten. Specimen: PBMCs, collected around atezolizumab (anti-PD-L1) treatment. The origin of the receptors is a man between 65 and 85 years old with urothelial cancer.

The chain recombines TRBV19 with TRBJ2-1, with TRBD2 matching 10 bases. After removal of 6 bases from V and 6 bases from J, the junction contained 8 bases not matched to a gene. Germline CDR1 is LNHDA and CDR2 is SQIVND (reference sequence). The CDR3 loop spans 15 amino acids. The CDR3 DNA reads TGTGCCAGTAGCATCCTAGCGGGAGTGAGCAATGAGCAGTTCTTC. This translates into CASSILAGVSNEQFF.

This clone was seen a few times. This chain connects TRBV28 to TRBJ1-2; D ambiguous. V lost 1 base, J lost 4 bases, and 7 bases lay in between. The CDR3 runs to 13 residues. Germline lookup yields CDR1 MDHEN and CDR2 SYDVKM. In nucleotides, the CDR3 is TGTGCCAGCAGTTTATCACAGACCTATGGCTACACCTTC. Protein sequence: CASSLSQTYGYTF.

The CDR3 DNA sequence: TGTGCCTGGACGGAGGGATTGGGCAATCAGCCCCAGCATTTT. It is translated as CAWTEGLGNQPQHF. The chain combines TRBV30 with TRBJ1-5, with D unresolved. Germline V CDR1 and CDR2: GTSNPN, SVGIG (reference sequence). CDR3 length: 14 residues. The germline V and J ends were trimmed by 4 bases and 2 bases, with 12 bases remaining between them.

V usage is TRBV4-1 and J usage is TRBJ1-1; D gene unclear. The CDR3 runs to 15 residues. Trimming took 0 bases from V and 0 from J, leaving 8 bases between them. In germline, CDR1 is MGHRA, CDR2 YSYEKL. CDR3 region: CASSQDRGMNTEAFF. The CDR3 DNA reads as TGCGCCAGCAGCCAAGATAGAGGCATGAACACTGAAGCTTTCTTT.

This chain uses TRBV11-2 with TRBJ1-5; 8 bases align to TRBD1. Per germline, CDR1 SGHAT and CDR2 FQNNGV. The junction had 6 bases not matched to a gene; V was cut back by 5 bases and J by 6 bases. The CDR3 is 14 amino acids. CDR3 in DNA: TGTGCCAGCAGCCACACACAGGGGGTTCAGCCCCAGCATTTT. This codes for CASSHTQGVQPQHF.